The entry below gives a single T cell receptor beta chain sequence along with its context. Its antigen is unknown. Trimming at V came to 4 bases and at J to 4 bases, leaving 11 bases not matched to a gene. The germline V gene has CDR1 LGHNA and CDR2 YSLEER. This CDR3 comprises 17 residues. This sample is part of a study of immune cell composition in non-small cell lung cancer. The data were produced by immunoSEQ multiplex PCR, yet TCRdb's version contains in-frame clones alone and is incomplete. The sample lists 2,000 to 2,500 clones, roughly 72% occurring once. Study-wide findings and caveats: It was not proven that tumour-reactive clones equal dominant tumour-associated clones. Top 10 clone scores and clonality were higher in squamous than adenocarcinoma.

Sequencing input: lung tumor tissue. The chain recombines TRBV4-3 with TRBJ2-1, with 9 bases lining up with TRBD2. The TCR sequence derives from a human donor with non-small cell lung cancer. The CDR3 reads CASSPSGSGGGYNEQFF. The DNA for the CDR3 is TGCGCCAGCAGCCCTTCGGGTAGCGGGGGCGGATACAATGAGCAGTTCTTC.